Below, 28 T cell receptor beta chains from the same sample are listed, as sequenced in a study of sequential checkpoint blockade in melanoma. The data were produced by immunoSEQ multiplex PCR, yet TCRdb's version contains in-frame clones alone and is incomplete. Found here are a few thousand clones, 20% to 25% of them singletons; the top ten hold about 20%. Treatment given: randomized to nivolumab then ipilimumab (arm A) or the reverse (arm B). The sample here was tumor tissue (inferred from file names), taken from a patient given nivolumab and ipilimumab in sequence. All receptors come from a human donor with melanoma.

Many counts were recorded for this clone. V and J are TRBV11-3 and TRBJ2-3; the D is unclear. Trimming stripped 5 bases from V and 4 bases from J, with 13 bases between. The CDR3 runs 14 residues. Germline CDR1 SGHNT, CDR2 YENEEA. CDR3 residues: CASSPLSPPDTQYF. The DNA for the CDR3 is TGTGCCAGCAGCCCACTAAGTCCGCCAGATACGCAGTATTTT.

This clone was detected only a few times. The rearrangement uses TRBV14 and TRBJ1-2, with D tentatively TRBD1 (5 bases). V gave up 1 base and J gave up 4 bases, with 13 bases separating them. CDR3 length: 15 amino acids. The V gene's germline CDR1 is SGHDN and CDR2 FVKESK. CDR3 residues: CASSQVPGTAYGYTF. The DNA of the CDR3 is TGTGCCAGCAGCCAAGTACCCGGGACGGCCTATGGCTACACCTTC. The full variable domain, in which reference TRBV14 and TRBJ1-2 provide the parts outside the CDR3, is EAGVTQFPSHSVIEKGQTVTLRCDPISGHDNLYWYRRVMGKEIKFLLHFVKESKQDESGMPNNRFLAERTGGTYSTLKVQPAELEDSGVYFCASSQVPGTAYGYTFGSGTRLTVV.

The V and J genes are TRBV19 and TRBJ2-7; 9 bases match TRBD1. Germline V gene sequence: CDR1 LNHDA, CDR2 SQIVND (reference sequence). Germline trimming cut 5 bases from V and 0 bases from J; bases unmatched to any gene: 5. CDR3 length equals 15 residues. CDR3 region: CASSLPGQGSYEQYF. The CDR3 DNA follows: TGTGCCAGTAGTTTACCGGGACAGGGCTCCTACGAGCAGTACTTC. The variable domain in full, with the rest retrieved from reference TRBV19 and TRBJ2-7, is DGGITQSPKYLFRKEGQNVTLSCEQNLNHDAMYWYRQDPGQGLRLIYYSQIVNDFQKGDIAEGYSVSREKKESFPLTVTSAQKNPTAFYLCASSLPGQGSYEQYFGPGTRLTVT.

This chain links TRBV6-8 with TRBJ1-1; 10 bases fit TRBD1. Per germline, CDR1 MNHGY and CDR2 SAAAGT. Trimming took 5 bases from V and 5 from J; bases not matched to a gene: 5. The CDR3 covers 14 residues. Here the CDR3 DNA reads TGTGCCAGCAGTGCGGACAGGGGGAGGACTGAAGCTTTCTTT. Residues: CASSADRGRTEAFF.

In this sample, this clone turned up many times. This chain uses TRBV11-3 with TRBJ2-5; a weak D match, TRBD2 (5 bases). There are 14 residues in the CDR3. The germline V and J ends were trimmed by 1 base and 4 bases, with 10 bases remaining between them. The germline CDR1 and CDR2 sequences are SGHNT and YENEEA. Here the CDR3 DNA reads TGTGCCAGCAGCTTAGTGTTAGGAGGAGAGACCCAGTACTTC. It codes for CASSLVLGGETQYF.

This clone was picked up many times. The genes are TRBV11-3 and TRBJ2-1; 7 bases agree with TRBD2. Germline assignment: CDR1 SGHNT and CDR2 YENEEA. The CDR3 loop spans 16 amino acids. The V gene end was trimmed by 5 bases and the J gene end by 0 bases; junction bases not matched to a gene: 7. CDR3 nucleotides: TGTGCCAGCAGCCCACTAGCGTTGAGCTCCTACAATGAGCAGTTCTTC. This translates into CASSPLALSSYNEQFF. The full variable domain, in which reference TRBV11-3 and TRBJ2-1 provide the parts outside the CDR3, is EAGVVQSPRYKIIEKKQPVAFWCNPISGHNTLYWYLQNLGQGPELLIRYENEEAVDDSQLPKDRFSAERLKGVDSTLKIQPAELGDSAVYLCASSPLALSSYNEQFFGPGTRLTVL.

This clone was seen more than once but under ten times. The chain recombines TRBV28 with TRBJ1-2; TRBD1 is a possible D gene (5 bases). The V end lost 5 bases, the J end lost 8 bases, and 12 bases lay between the germline ends. There are 12 residues in the CDR3. In germline, CDR1 is MDHEN, CDR2 SYDVKM. The CDR3 sequence: CASSPAGTGYTF. Written as DNA, the CDR3 is TGTGCCAGCAGTCCCGCGGGGACCGGCTACACCTTC.

At least ten counts were recorded for this clone. This sequence joins TRBV11-3 and TRBJ1-6; D gene ambiguous. Germline lookup yields CDR1 SGHNT and CDR2 YENEEA. This CDR3 is 16 amino acids long. Trimming pared 1 base from V and 7 bases from J, leaving 14 bases between. The DNA for the CDR3 is TGTGCCAGCAGCTTAGGACTGACCTATGACAATTCACCCCTCCACTTT. This encodes CASSLGLTYDNSPLHF.

By its share, this clone is medium-sized. This sequence joins TRBV11-3 and TRBJ1-1, with D uncertain. This CDR3 contains 14 residues. Germline V gives CDR1 SGHNT, CDR2 YENEEA. Trimming took 1 base from V and 1 from J, leaving 7 bases between them. CDR3 region: CASSLGWRNTEAFF. Here the CDR3 DNA reads TGTGCCAGCAGCTTAGGATGGCGGAACACTGAAGCTTTCTTT. The full variable domain, its missing parts supplied by reference TRBV11-3 and TRBJ1-1, is EAGVVQSPRYKIIEKKQPVAFWCNPISGHNTLYWYLQNLGQGPELLIRYENEEAVDDSQLPKDRFSAERLKGVDSTLKIQPAELGDSAVYLCASSLGWRNTEAFFGQGTRLTVV.

This clone was seen a few times. The J gene is TRBJ1-4, the V gene TRBV14, with 8 nucleotides matching TRBD1. The CDR3 consists of 18 residues. The V gene's germline CDR1 is SGHDN and CDR2 FVKESK. V lost 0 bases to trimming and J lost 5 bases; unmatched junction nucleotides: 11. In nucleotides, the CDR3 is TGTGCCAGCAGCCAAGACAGGAAGCGGACAGGGCCGAATGAAAAACTGTTTTTT. Translation gives CASSQDRKRTGPNEKLFF.

By share, this clone ranks as medium-sized. The chain couples TRBV11-3 to TRBJ1-4; maybe TRBD1 (5 bases). The CDR3 extends over 14 amino acids. Germline assignment: CDR1 SGHNT and CDR2 YENEEA. Trimming removed 6 bases from V and 11 bases from J, with 19 bases in between. This CDR3 reads CASRSPGRGGKLFF. The DNA of the CDR3 is TGTGCCAGCAGGTCTCCCGGTAGGGGAGGGAAACTGTTTTTT.

The chain carries TRBV6-1 and TRBJ2-5, with 14 bases matching TRBD2. The CDR3 is made up of 16 amino acids. The germline V gene has CDR1 MNHNS and CDR2 SASEGT. The junction had 1 base not matched to a gene; V was cut back by 0 bases and J by 4 bases. The chain's CDR3 is CASSEAGLAGGETQYF. DNA for the CDR3: TGTGCCAGCAGTGAAGCAGGACTAGCGGGAGGAGAGACCCAGTACTTC.

Note on this clone: This CDR3 is also generated by other DNA sequences in the sample. The chain recombines TRBV4-1 with TRBJ2-5; 11 nucleotides match TRBD1. The CDR3 sequence is 16 residues long. J gave up 4 bases and V 4 bases, and 8 bases lay outside the gene matches. The germline V gene encodes CDR1 MGHRA and CDR2 YSYEKL. The CDR3 region has the DNA TGCGCCAGCAGCCTATTGGGGACAGGGGGTGGAGAGACCCAGTACTTC. Its protein is CASSLLGTGGGETQYF.

A few counts support this clone. This chain joins TRBV6-8 and TRBJ2-7, with D perhaps matching TRBD2 (6 bases). Germline V gives CDR1 MNHGY, CDR2 SAAAGT. Trimming took off 7 bases at V and 0 bases at J, with 19 bases between the two ends. The CDR3 totals 16 residues. DNA of the CDR3: TGTGCCAGCACGCCAGGAGGGAGGTGGTCCTCCTACGAGCAGTACGTC. This gives the protein CASTPGGRWSSYEQYV.

This clone turned up a few times. The chain carries TRBV11-3 and TRBJ1-2, with 7 bases identical to TRBD1. J was trimmed by 4 bases and V by 5 bases; bases with no gene match: 7. Germline CDR1 is SGHNT and CDR2 is YENEEA. This CDR3 is 14 amino acids long. Written as DNA, the CDR3 is TGTGCCAGCAGCGCAGGACAGGAGACCTATGGCTACACCTTC. Translated, it gives CASSAGQETYGYTF. Full variable domain (rest looked up from reference TRBV11-3 and TRBJ1-2): EAGVVQSPRYKIIEKKQPVAFWCNPISGHNTLYWYLQNLGQGPELLIRYENEEAVDDSQLPKDRFSAERLKGVDSTLKIQPAELGDSAVYLCASSAGQETYGYTFGSGTRLTVV.

Judged by abundance, this clone is medium-sized. V gene TRBV6-8 combines with J gene TRBJ2-1, with TRBD2 matching over 11 bases. The CDR3 length is 18 residues. Germline assignment: CDR1 MNHGY and CDR2 SAAAGT. J gave up 4 bases and V 0 bases, and 8 bases lay outside the gene matches. This chain's CDR3 is CASSYSAASGRRYNEQFF. CDR3 sequence (DNA): TGTGCCAGCAGTTACTCTGCGGCTAGCGGGAGGAGATACAATGAGCAGTTCTTC.

This clone has just a few counts. Here the CDR3 reads CASSHGQGAGNEQFF. The CDR3 region has the DNA TGTGCCAGCAGCCACGGACAGGGGGCCGGCAATGAGCAGTTCTTC. The gene calls are TRBV11-3 and TRBJ2-1; 11 bases line up with TRBD1. V lost 5 bases, J lost 6 bases, and 6 bases stayed unmatched. This CDR3 has 15 amino acids. Germline CDR1 and CDR2: SGHNT and YENEEA.

CDR3 nucleotide sequence: TGTGCCAGCACGCTGGGGCAAAATAACTATGGCTACACCTTC. This sequence encodes CASTLGQNNYGYTF. This chain links TRBV6-8 with TRBJ1-2; tentatively, D is TRBD1 (5 bases). The CDR3 spans 14 residues. Between the trimmed V and J ends, which lost 7 bases and 1 base, there was a span of 13 bases. Looked up from germline, CDR1 is MNHGY and CDR2 is SAAAGT.

This clone was observed many times. The rearrangement joins TRBV11-3 to TRBJ2-7; D perhaps matches TRBD2 (6 bases). The germline V gene has CDR1 SGHNT and CDR2 YENEEA. The CDR3 contains 14 residues. With 3 bases removed from V and 2 bases from J, the gap between germline ends came to 11 bases. The chain's CDR3 is CASSLRGSTYEQYV. The CDR3 DNA reads as TGTGCCAGCAGCTTGCGGGGTAGTACCTACGAGCAGTACGTC.

This clone ranks as medium-sized. CDR3 sequence reads: CASSASLGGGSYEQYF. In DNA, the CDR3 is TGTGCCAGCAGCGCCTCCCTCGGGGGAGGCTCCTACGAGCAGTACTTC. The chain combines TRBV9 with TRBJ2-7; maybe TRBD2 (6 bases). The V and J ends lost 3 bases and 0 bases respectively, with 16 bases between them. This CDR3 contains 16 residues. CDR1 SGDLS and CDR2 YYNGEE come from the germline V gene. Full variable domain (outside the CDR3, taken from reference TRBV9 and TRBJ2-7): DSGVTQTPKHLITATGQRVTLRCSPRSGDLSVYWYQQSLDQGLQFLIQYYNGEERAKGNILERFSAQQFPDLHSELNLSSLELGDSALYFCASSASLGGGSYEQYFGPGTRLTVT.

The V call is TRBV14, the J call TRBJ2-1, with TRBD2 identical over 11 bases. CDR3 size: 16 residues. V was pared by 1 base and J by 9 bases, with 8 bases of the junction left unmatched. From germline, CDR1 is SGHDN and CDR2 FVKESK. The CDR3 protein is CASSQVLLAGGGEQFF. CDR3 DNA: TGTGCCAGCAGCCAAGTTCTCCTAGCGGGAGGAGGTGAGCAGTTCTTC.

In its sample, this clone is medium-sized. V is TRBV6-8 and J is TRBJ2-7; TRBD1 might be the D (6 bases). Germline-derived CDR1 and CDR2 are MNHGY and SAAAGT. V was pared by 8 bases and J by 5 bases, with 16 bases between. The CDR3 has 13 amino acids. The CDR3 loop reads CASRSHRVDEQYV. The CDR3 DNA sequence: TGTGCCAGCCGGTCCCACAGGGTCGACGAGCAGTACGTC.

In this sample, this clone turned up a few times. V usage is TRBV6-8 and J usage is TRBJ1-1; D is undetermined. Trimming left V 10 bases short and J 6 bases short, with 21 bases between. Germline-derived CDR1 and CDR2 are MNHGY and SAAAGT. The length of the CDR3 is 14 residues. The CDR3 here is CAISSPTGLAEAFF. In DNA, the CDR3 is TGTGCCATCAGCTCCCCCACGGGATTGGCTGAAGCTTTCTTT.

This clone occurred a few times. The chain couples TRBV6-8 to TRBJ1-2; 7 bases line up with TRBD1. V dropped 6 bases and J dropped 4; count of bases not matched to a gene: 8. CDR3 size: 14 residues. From germline, CDR1 is MNHGY and CDR2 SAAAGT. CDR3 coding DNA: TGTGCCAGCAGACCGACAGGGTTGGGCTATGGCTACACCTTC. It codes for CASRPTGLGYGYTF.

The sample holds many counts of this clone. This chain uses TRBV11-3 with TRBJ1-2, with a possible D match to TRBD1 (5 bases). Trimming pared 4 bases from V and 4 bases from J, leaving 13 bases between. Germline V gene data show CDR1 as SGHNT and CDR2 as YENEEA. The CDR3 length is 14 residues. This CDR3 is CASSSRTYGYGYTF. The CDR3 DNA follows: TGTGCCAGCAGCTCACGGACATACGGCTATGGCTACACCTTC.

This clone counts as large. This chain connects TRBV11-3 to TRBJ1-1; TRBD1 might be the D (5 bases). This CDR3 region has 14 residues. Germline V gene sequence: CDR1 SGHNT, CDR2 YENEEA. Trimming cost V 2 bases and J 4 bases, with 11 bases left between them. Here the CDR3 reads CASSLFQGSTEAFF. The CDR3 DNA reads as TGTGCCAGCAGCTTATTCCAGGGCTCCACTGAAGCTTTCTTT.

V gene TRBV11-3 combines with J gene TRBJ1-2; 7 bases are a match to TRBD1. Germline loops: CDR1 SGHNT, CDR2 YENEEA. Trimming took 3 bases from V and 4 from J; bases not matched to a gene: 8. This CDR3 has 15 amino acids. CDR3 protein: CASSFDTGAVYGYTF. The CDR3 DNA reads as TGTGCCAGCAGCTTCGATACAGGGGCGGTCTATGGCTACACCTTC.

The chain joins TRBV10-3 to TRBJ1-1, with a weak D call TRBD1 (5 bases). CDR3 length equals 15 residues. Germline assignment: CDR1 ENHRY and CDR2 SYGVKD. The V end lost 2 bases, the J end lost 2 bases, and 12 bases lay between the germline ends. The CDR3 region has the DNA TGTGCCATCAGTGAGGGCGGGGGATTAAACACTGAAGCTTTCTTT. Translated: CAISEGGGLNTEAFF.